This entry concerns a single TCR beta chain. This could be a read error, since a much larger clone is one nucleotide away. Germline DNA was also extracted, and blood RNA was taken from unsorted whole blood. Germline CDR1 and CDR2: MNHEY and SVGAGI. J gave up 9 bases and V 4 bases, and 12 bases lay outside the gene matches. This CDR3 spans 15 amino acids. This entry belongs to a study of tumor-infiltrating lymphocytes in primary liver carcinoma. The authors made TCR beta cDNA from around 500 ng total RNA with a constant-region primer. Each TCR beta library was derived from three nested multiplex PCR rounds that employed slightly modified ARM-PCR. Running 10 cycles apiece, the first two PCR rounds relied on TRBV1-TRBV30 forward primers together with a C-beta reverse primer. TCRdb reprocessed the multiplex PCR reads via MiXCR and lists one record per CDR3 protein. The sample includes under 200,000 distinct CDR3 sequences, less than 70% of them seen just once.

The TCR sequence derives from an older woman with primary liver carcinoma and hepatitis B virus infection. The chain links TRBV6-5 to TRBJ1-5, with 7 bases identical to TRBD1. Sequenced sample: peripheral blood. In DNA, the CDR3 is TGTGCCAGCAGTTCTGGACAGGTTAATGGTCGGCCCCAGCATTTT. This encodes CASSSGQVNGRPQHF.